This TCR beta chain was identified in a study of T-cell reconstitution after alpha-beta-depleted transplantation in children. Germline loops: CDR1 DFQATT, CDR2 SNEGSKA (reference sequence). The CDR3 is made up of 11 amino acids. The V gene lost 4 bases and the J gene lost 8 bases, with 12 bases spanning the gap. Unique molecular identifiers were used in preparing the TCRbeta library. TCRdb passed the PCR reads through MiXCR, listing each CDR3 protein once. The table shows fewer than 120,000 distinct CDR3 sequences, with about a tenth occurring only once. This clonotype has ten or more counts. The chain employs TRBV20-1 and TRBJ2-7; D unresolved. The receptor's source is a human donor who donated a stem cell graft to a child with acute lymphoblastic leukemia. Sequencing was performed on PBMCs from the stem cell graft donor, taken from the stem cell graft. For the CDR3, the DNA is TGCAGTGCTAAGGTAGAGTACCAGCAGTACTTC. Encoded protein: CSAKVEYQQYF.